This TCR beta chain was recorded in a study of shared clonotypes between healthy human individuals. Only in-frame clones appear in the TCRdb table, and some are missing; sequencing was by immunoSEQ multiplex PCR. The table lists roughly 490,000 clones, about 82% of them singletons. This clone was recorded only once. Germline lookup yields CDR1 LNHNV and CDR2 YYDKDF (reference sequence). This CDR3 spans 16 amino acids. V was pared by 0 bases and J by 8 bases, with 6 bases of the junction left unmatched. Unsorted samples relied on roughly 100 million PBMCs, which served as the source of genomic DNA. Sample: PBMCs. This chain connects TRBV15 to TRBJ2-1; 11 nucleotides match TRBD2. The receptor comes from a woman between 35 and 50 years old in good health. Some clones in this sample may be carry-over from other donors' samples. The CDR3 coding sequence is TGTGCCACCAGCAGAGAGCGCCTAGCGGGAGGTGATGAGCAGTTCTTC. It translates to CATSRERLAGGDEQFF.